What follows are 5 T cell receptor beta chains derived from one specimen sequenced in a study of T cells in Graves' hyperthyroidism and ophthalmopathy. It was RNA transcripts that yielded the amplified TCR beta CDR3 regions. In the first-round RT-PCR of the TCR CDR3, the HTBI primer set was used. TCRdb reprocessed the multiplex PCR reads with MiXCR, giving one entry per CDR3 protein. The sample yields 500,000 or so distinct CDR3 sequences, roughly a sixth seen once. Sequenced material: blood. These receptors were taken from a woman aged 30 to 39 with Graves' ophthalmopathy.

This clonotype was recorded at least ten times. The CDR3 region is CASRPGHSSYEQYF. The CDR3 nucleotides are TGTGCCAGCAGACCGGGACATAGCTCCTACGAGCAGTACTTC. V is TRBV11-2 and J is TRBJ2-7, with D possibly being TRBD1 (6 bases). V was shortened by 6 bases and J by 0 bases, with 12 bases between the two germline ends. The germline gives CDR1 SGHAT, CDR2 FQNNGV. The CDR3 is 14 residues long.

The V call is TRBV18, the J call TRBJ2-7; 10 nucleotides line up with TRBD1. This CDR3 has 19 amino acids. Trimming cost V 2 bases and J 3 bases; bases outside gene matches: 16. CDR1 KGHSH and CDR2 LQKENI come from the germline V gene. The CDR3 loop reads CASSPLGQGPTNWGYEQYF. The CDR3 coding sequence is TGTGCCAGCTCACCATTGGGACAGGGGCCGACTAATTGGGGCTACGAGCAGTACTTC.

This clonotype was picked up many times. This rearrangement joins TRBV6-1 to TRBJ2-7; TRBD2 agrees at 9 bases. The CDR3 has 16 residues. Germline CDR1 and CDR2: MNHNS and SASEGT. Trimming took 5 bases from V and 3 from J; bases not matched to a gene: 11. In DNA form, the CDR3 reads TGTGCCAGCAGTCCCATTGTTTGGCGGGAGGGCTACGAGCAGTACTTC. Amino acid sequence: CASSPIVWREGYEQYF.

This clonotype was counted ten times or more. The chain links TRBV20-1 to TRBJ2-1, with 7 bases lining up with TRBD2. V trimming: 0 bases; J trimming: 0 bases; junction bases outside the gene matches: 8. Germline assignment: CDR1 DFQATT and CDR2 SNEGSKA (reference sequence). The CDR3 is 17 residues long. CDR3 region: CSARDLPGLSSYNEQFF. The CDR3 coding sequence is TGCAGTGCTAGAGATCTACCGGGACTATCCTCCTACAATGAGCAGTTCTTC.

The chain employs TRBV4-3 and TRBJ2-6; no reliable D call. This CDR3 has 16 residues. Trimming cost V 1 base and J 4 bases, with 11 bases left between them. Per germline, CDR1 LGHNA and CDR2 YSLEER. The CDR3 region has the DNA TGCGCCAGCAGCCAAGTTGGCTCGCTCGGGGCCAACGTCCTGACTTTC. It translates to CASSQVGSLGANVLTF.